A selection of T cell receptor beta chains follows, all from one sample in a study of blood T cell repertoires in COVID-19. The protocol was immunoSEQ multiplex PCR, while the TCRdb copy is restricted to in-frame clones and leaves out a portion. This sample has 40,000 to 45,000 clones, with around 94% found just once. Material for sequencing was peripheral blood. The origin of the receptors is a man over 45 with active COVID-19. Both conserved end residues are part of each CDR3. The order of the fields is D gene, V gene, clone size, J gene, CDR3 protein, CDR3 DNA. D genes are given only for firm matches. Size tells how often a clone was seen (once, few, many) or the class of an expanded clone, and some rows leave it out.

>NA|TRBV23-1|once|TRBJ2-5
CASSHDPSGETQYF
TGCGCCAGCAGTCATGATCCATCGGGAGAGACCCAGTACTTC
>NA|TRBV28|medium-sized|TRBJ2-7
CASSLSTNSYEQYF
TGTGCCAGCAGTTTATCGACAAATTCCTACGAGCAGTACTTC
>NA|TRBV11-2|once|TRBJ1-2
CASSLDLAGWGYTF
TGTGCCAGCAGCTTAGATCTCGCGGGGTGGGGCTACACCTTC
>NA|TRBV19|NA|TRBJ1-2
CASSINTRDGYTF
TGTGCCAGTAGTATCAATACGAGAGATGGCTACACCTTC
>TRBD1|TRBV4-2|NA|TRBJ2-7
CASSQDGTAYEQYF
TGTGCCAGCAGCCAAGATGGGACAGCCTACGAGCAGTACTTC
>TRBD2|TRBV6-5|NA|TRBJ2-5
CASRGTNKETQYF
TGTGCCAGCAGAGGGACTAACAAAGAGACCCAGTACTTC
>TRBD1|TRBV19|NA|TRBJ1-5
CASSIRPGTGFYNQPQHF
TGTGCCAGTAGTATACGTCCCGGGACAGGGTTCTACAATCAGCCCCAGCATTTT
>NA|TRBV27|NA|TRBJ2-7
CASSSGVPGEQYF
TGTGCCAGCAGTTCGGGAGTTCCTGGGGAGCAGTACTTC
>NA|TRBV5-3|NA|TRBJ2-2
CARSPRTDQTGELFF
TGTGCCAGAAGCCCCAGGACAGACCAAACCGGGGAGCTGTTTTTT
>TRBD2|TRBV27|once|TRBJ2-1
CASRPTIAGEQFF
TGTGCCAGCAGACCCACCATAGCGGGGGAGCAGTTCTTC
>NA|TRBV30|NA|TRBJ2-1
CAWSVIRNNEQFF
TGTGCCTGGAGTGTAATCAGAAACAATGAGCAGTTCTTC
>NA|TRBV9|NA|TRBJ2-7
CASSVADWSEQYF
TGTGCCAGCAGCGTAGCCGACTGGAGCGAGCAGTACTTC
>TRBD1|TRBV7-9|NA|TRBJ2-7
CASSLGWDSREQYF
TGTGCCAGCAGCTTAGGGTGGGACAGTCGGGAGCAGTACTTC
>NA|TRBV7-9|NA|TRBJ2-3
CASSLVPADTQYF
TGTGCCAGCAGCTTAGTACCGGCAGATACGCAGTATTTT
>TRBD1|TRBV2|NA|TRBJ1-2
CASSAGGTDYGYTF
TGTGCCAGCAGCGCAGGGGGCACTGACTATGGCTACACCTTC
>NA|TRBV28|NA|TRBJ1-1
CASSFRQMGNTEAFF
TGTGCCAGCAGTTTTCGACAGATGGGGAACACTGAAGCTTTCTTT
>NA|TRBV3-1/TRBV3-2|NA|TRBJ2-7
CASSQASTRALEQYF
TGTGCCAGCAGCCAAGCTTCGACTAGGGCTCTGGAGCAGTACTTC
>TRBD2|TRBV5-1|NA|TRBJ2-3
CASSFEAGGSTDTQYF
TGCGCCAGCAGCTTTGAAGCGGGAGGAAGCACAGATACGCAGTATTTT
>TRBD2|TRBV5-1|NA|TRBJ2-7
CASSSSGRGVYEQYF
TGCGCCAGCAGCTCCAGCGGGAGGGGTGTTTACGAGCAGTACTTC
>TRBD2|TRBV28|NA|TRBJ2-2
CASRASGNEGGELFF
TGTGCCAGCAGAGCTAGCGGGAATGAGGGCGGGGAGCTGTTTTTT
>TRBD2|TRBV28|NA|TRBJ2-1
CASRPGTSGYNEQFF
TGTGCCAGCAGGCCCGGGACTAGCGGATACAATGAGCAGTTCTTC
>TRBD2|TRBV19|once|TRBJ2-1
CASSIGSGRNYNEQFF
TGTGCCAGTAGTATAGGGAGCGGGAGGAACTACAATGAGCAGTTCTTC
>TRBD2|TRBV5-1|once|TRBJ2-1
CASSLRGLADNEQFF
TGCGCCAGCAGCTTGAGGGGACTAGCGGACAATGAGCAGTTCTTC
>TRBD1|TRBV7-2|NA|TRBJ1-2
CASSTGGGYGYTF
TGTGCCAGCAGTACAGGGGGTGGCTATGGCTACACCTTC
>TRBD1|TRBV5-1|NA|TRBJ2-7
CASSPTGGPLEQYF
TGCGCCAGCAGCCCGACAGGGGGCCCCTTGGAGCAGTACTTC